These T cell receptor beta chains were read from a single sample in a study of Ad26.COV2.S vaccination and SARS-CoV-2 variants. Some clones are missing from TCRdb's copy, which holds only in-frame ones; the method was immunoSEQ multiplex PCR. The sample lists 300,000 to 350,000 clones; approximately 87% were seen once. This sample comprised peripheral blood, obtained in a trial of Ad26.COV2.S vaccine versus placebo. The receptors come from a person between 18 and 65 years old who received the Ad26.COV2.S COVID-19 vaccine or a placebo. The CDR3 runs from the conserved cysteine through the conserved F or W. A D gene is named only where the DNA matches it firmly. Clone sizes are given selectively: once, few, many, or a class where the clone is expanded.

CDR3 DNA: TGTGCCAGCAGCGTTAGCGGGGTTGGCACAGATACGCAGTATTTT; CDR3 protein: CASSVSGVGTDTQYF; clone size: .; V gene: TRBV6-4; J gene: TRBJ2-3; D gene: TRBD2
CDR3 DNA: TGTGCCACCAGCGGAAGGGCGGGTTTTGGCTATGGCTACACCTTC; CDR3 protein: CATSGRAGFGYGYTF; clone size: .; V gene: TRBV15; J gene: TRBJ1-2; D gene: .
CDR3 DNA: TGTGCCAGCAGTTATACAGGGAAGGGAAACACCATATATTTT; CDR3 protein: CASSYTGKGNTIYF; clone size: .; V gene: TRBV6-5; J gene: TRBJ1-3; D gene: .
CDR3 DNA: TGTGCCAGCAGTCCTATTCTCACAGCAGAGCAGTACTTC; CDR3 protein: CASSPILTAEQYF; clone size: .; V gene: TRBV12-3/TRBV12-4; J gene: TRBJ2-7; D gene: .
CDR3 DNA: TGTGCCAGCAGCCGGATTTCCTACGAGCAGTACTTC; CDR3 protein: CASSRISYEQYF; clone size: .; V gene: TRBV3-1/TRBV3-2; J gene: TRBJ2-7; D gene: .
CDR3 DNA: TGTGCTAGTGGGCTCCCTGAAGCTTTCTTT; CDR3 protein: CASGLPEAFF; clone size: .; V gene: TRBV12-5; J gene: TRBJ1-1; D gene: .
CDR3 DNA: TGCGCCAGCAGCCAGGACCGGACGTATCAGCCCCAGCATTTT; CDR3 protein: CASSQDRTYQPQHF; clone size: .; V gene: TRBV4-3; J gene: TRBJ1-5; D gene: .
CDR3 DNA: TGCAGCGTTCAGGGGGCTTATTATGGCTACACCTTC; CDR3 protein: CSVQGAYYGYTF; clone size: .; V gene: TRBV29-1; J gene: TRBJ1-2; D gene: TRBD1
CDR3 DNA: TGTGCCAGCAGCTTAGGGGCTTGGGGGAGGAACACTGAAGCTTTCTTT; CDR3 protein: CASSLGAWGRNTEAFF; clone size: once; V gene: TRBV11-3; J gene: TRBJ1-1; D gene: .
CDR3 DNA: TGCAGCGTTGAAGGCCTCAACTATGGCTACACCTTC; CDR3 protein: CSVEGLNYGYTF; clone size: .; V gene: TRBV29-1; J gene: TRBJ1-2; D gene: .
CDR3 DNA: TGTGCCAGCAGTCAATCCCGGGGGGGCACAGATACGCAGTATTTT; CDR3 protein: CASSQSRGGTDTQYF; clone size: .; V gene: TRBV27; J gene: TRBJ2-3; D gene: TRBD2
CDR3 DNA: TGTGCCAGCAGCTTACCTACTAGCGGGAGGGGCGAGCAGTTCTTC; CDR3 protein: CASSLPTSGRGEQFF; clone size: .; V gene: TRBV11-3; J gene: TRBJ2-1; D gene: TRBD2
CDR3 DNA: TGTGCCAGCAGCTGGACAGGGGGCAGCGCTTTCTTT; CDR3 protein: CASSWTGGSAFF; clone size: .; V gene: TRBV5-4; J gene: TRBJ1-1; D gene: TRBD1
CDR3 DNA: TGTGCCACCAGCAGAGACCCGACTCTCACAGATACGCAGTATTTT; CDR3 protein: CATSRDPTLTDTQYF; clone size: once; V gene: TRBV15; J gene: TRBJ2-3; D gene: .
CDR3 DNA: TGCGCCAGCAGCAGATCGGATGAGCAGTTCTTC; CDR3 protein: CASSRSDEQFF; clone size: .; V gene: TRBV5-1; J gene: TRBJ2-1; D gene: .
CDR3 DNA: TGTGCCAGTAGTACCCTCGAGCCCCTGAGGATCTATGGCTACACCTTC; CDR3 protein: CASSTLEPLRIYGYTF; clone size: .; V gene: TRBV19; J gene: TRBJ1-2; D gene: .
CDR3 DNA: TGTGCCAGCAGCCAAGACAGGGGGCGCACAGATACGCAGTATTTT; CDR3 protein: CASSQDRGRTDTQYF; clone size: .; V gene: TRBV5-4; J gene: TRBJ2-3; D gene: TRBD1
CDR3 DNA: TGTGCCAGCAGTTCCGGGGCCTACACCGGGGAGCTGTTTTTT; CDR3 protein: CASSSGAYTGELFF; clone size: once; V gene: TRBV6-5; J gene: TRBJ2-2; D gene: .
CDR3 DNA: TGCGCCAGCCGGACCGAAATCGGGGGCACCGGGGAGCTGTTTTTT; CDR3 protein: CASRTEIGGTGELFF; clone size: .; V gene: TRBV4-1; J gene: TRBJ2-2; D gene: .
CDR3 DNA: TGCAGCGTTGCAGCGTATAGCAATCAGCCCCAGCATTTT; CDR3 protein: CSVAAYSNQPQHF; clone size: .; V gene: TRBV29-1; J gene: TRBJ1-5; D gene: .
CDR3 DNA: TGTGCCGTCGCCGACAGGGTGGAAAGAAACACCATATATTTT; CDR3 protein: CAVADRVERNTIYF; clone size: .; V gene: TRBV19; J gene: TRBJ1-3; D gene: TRBD1
CDR3 DNA: TGTGCCAGCAGCACACGGGGGTTAGCTACAGATACGCAGTATTTT; CDR3 protein: CASSTRGLATDTQYF; clone size: .; V gene: TRBV6-6; J gene: TRBJ2-3; D gene: .
CDR3 DNA: TGTGCCAGCGAGTCACAAAACACTGAAGCTTTCTTT; CDR3 protein: CASESQNTEAFF; clone size: few; V gene: TRBV11-2; J gene: TRBJ1-1; D gene: .
CDR3 DNA: TGTGCCAGCAGCCCAGGGACATCCCAGAGAAGCTACACCTTC; CDR3 protein: CASSPGTSQRSYTF; clone size: .; V gene: TRBV7-9; J gene: TRBJ1-2; D gene: .